The next 10 T cell receptor beta chains were all read from a single sample in a study of T cells after yellow fever vaccination. A single record per CDR3 protein comes from TCRdb applying MiXCR to the 5' RACE reads. Of a few hundred thousand distinct CDR3 sequences in the sample, 3% to 4.5% were seen once. The sequencing here drew on PBMCs, taken 5 days after the yellow fever booster vaccination. The receptor source for this set is a man aged 18 to 29 who received the YFV17D yellow fever vaccine.

V gene TRBV3-1 combines with J gene TRBJ1-4; tentative D call: TRBD1 (6 bases). Germline V CDR1 and CDR2: LGHDT, YNNKEL (reference sequence). Trimming took off 3 bases at V and 5 bases at J, with 10 bases between the two ends. The CDR3 runs to 14 residues. The CDR3 reads CASSHGGPNEKLFF. The CDR3, as DNA: TGTGCCAGCAGCCACGGGGGCCCCAATGAAAAACTGTTTTTT. Filled out from reference TRBV3-1 and TRBJ1-4, the complete variable domain reads DTAVSQTPKYLVTQMGNDKSIKCEQNLGHDTMYWYKQDSKKFLKIMFSYNNKELIINETVPNRFSPKSPDKAHLNLHINSLELGDSAVYFCASSHGGPNEKLFFGSGTQLSVL.

The chain uses TRBV3-1 and TRBJ1-4; D is perhaps TRBD1 (5 bases). The CDR3 is 17 amino acids. V shed 4 bases and J shed 10 bases, with 25 bases lying between them. CDR1 and CDR2 from the germline V gene are LGHDT and YNNKEL (reference sequence). CDR3 sequence reads: CASSPKNPGQDIGKLFF. The CDR3 nucleotides read TGTGCCAGCAGCCCCAAGAACCCGGGGCAGGACATCGGAAAACTGTTTTTT.

This clonotype was picked up many times. V usage is TRBV4-3 and J usage is TRBJ2-3; 9 nucleotides align to TRBD1. Germline values: CDR1 LGHNA, CDR2 YSLEER. The CDR3 totals 17 residues. V shed 3 bases, J shed 4 bases, and the junction held 11 bases outside the gene matches. CDR3 sequence: CASSQGGPGQGPDTQYF. The CDR3 DNA reads as TGCGCCAGCAGCCAGGGGGGACCGGGACAGGGACCAGATACGCAGTATTTT.

The sample holds many counts of this clonotype. The chain is built from TRBV4-3 and TRBJ2-5; D perhaps matches TRBD2 (5 bases). Germline loops: CDR1 LGHNA, CDR2 YSLEER. This CDR3 comprises 13 residues. V gave up 4 bases and J gave up 5 bases, with 11 bases separating them. The CDR3 reads CASSPRVRETQYF. Here the CDR3 DNA reads TGCGCCAGCAGCCCGAGGGTGCGGGAGACCCAGTACTTC.

This clonotype was picked up a small number of times. This chain uses TRBV6-1 with TRBJ1-2; D is unresolved. V lost 1 base, J lost 2 bases, and 11 bases lay in between. The CDR3 extends over 15 amino acids. Germline assignment: CDR1 MNHNS and CDR2 SASEGT. The CDR3 bases are TGTGCCAGCAGTGAAGAAGCAGGTTTAAACTATGGCTACACCTTC. It is translated as CASSEEAGLNYGYTF.

Ten or more counts support this clonotype. The chain joins TRBV4-1 to TRBJ2-1; 9 bases match TRBD1. The CDR3 totals 14 residues. Germline values: CDR1 MGHRA, CDR2 YSYEKL. The V gene end was trimmed by 4 bases and the J gene end by 3 bases; junction bases not matched to a gene: 1. In DNA, the CDR3 is TGCGCCAGCAGCCCGGACAGGGGCTACAATGAGCAGTTCTTC. Translating gives CASSPDRGYNEQFF.

The CDR3 reads CASSLAVTEETQYF. The CDR3 DNA is TGCGCCAGCAGCTTGGCCGTGACAGAAGAGACCCAGTACTTC. The chain is built from TRBV5-1 and TRBJ2-5; perhaps TRBD1 as D (5 bases). The germline gives CDR1 SGHRS, CDR2 YFSETQ. V was clipped by 0 bases and J by 3 bases, with 9 bases between them. There are 14 residues in the CDR3.

This clonotype was seen many times. V and J are TRBV7-3 and TRBJ2-5; TRBD1 aligns across 8 bases. Germline CDR1 is SGHTA and CDR2 is FQGTGA. The CDR3 covers 13 residues. V dropped 3 bases and J dropped 4; count of bases not matched to a gene: 1. DNA of the CDR3: TGTGCCAGCAGCTTGGGGACAGGAGAGACCCAGTACTTC. It encodes CASSLGTGETQYF.

This clonotype occurred many times. The chain couples TRBV9 to TRBJ2-3; 10 bases agree with TRBD1. CDR3 length: 17 amino acids. In germline, CDR1 is SGDLS, CDR2 YYNGEE. J lost 3 bases, V lost 3 bases, and 10 bases had no gene match. The CDR3 is CASSATGTGVLTDTQYF. CDR3 bases: TGTGCCAGCAGCGCGACCGGGACAGGGGTTTTGACAGATACGCAGTATTTT.

V is TRBV9 and J is TRBJ2-3; TRBD1 or TRBD2 may be the D gene (5 bases each). V was trimmed by 0 bases and J by 0 bases, leaving 11 bases between them. Germline lookup yields CDR1 SGDLS and CDR2 YYNGEE. The CDR3 runs to 16 residues. CDR3 nucleotide sequence: TGTGCCAGCAGCGTAGAGGGTGGGGGAAGCACAGATACGCAGTATTTT. It codes for CASSVEGGGSTDTQYF.